The 6 T cell receptor beta chains given below trace back to one sample, sequenced in a study of tumor-infiltrating lymphocytes in localized non-small cell lung cancer. The protocol was immunoSEQ multiplex PCR, while the TCRdb copy is restricted to in-frame clones and leaves out a portion. Among 2,800 or so clones, 70% were seen once, and the ten largest hold about 14%. Sequenced: uninvolved lung tissue not adjacent to the tumor. All receptors come from a human donor with non-small cell lung cancer.

This clone was picked up a small number of times. The V call is TRBV4-1, the J call TRBJ1-1; 7 bases are shared with TRBD1. The CDR3 is 15 residues long. CDR1 and CDR2 from the germline V gene are MGHRA and YSYEKL. The junction had 5 bases not matched to a gene; V was cut back by 4 bases and J by 0 bases. The CDR3 nucleotides read TGCGCCAGCAGCCTAAAACAGGGGATGAACACTGAAGCTTTCTTT. It is translated as CASSLKQGMNTEAFF.

The chain employs TRBV11-2 and TRBJ2-7; D is unresolved. Per the germline V gene, CDR1 is SGHAT and CDR2 is FQNNGV. V was trimmed by 4 bases and J by 1 base, leaving 11 bases between them. The CDR3 has 14 amino acids. DNA for the CDR3: TGTGCCAGCAGCTCAGGACGCAGTTCCTACGAGCAGTACTTC. This gives the protein CASSSGRSSYEQYF.

This clone has a handful of counts. The chain joins TRBV5-1 to TRBJ2-1, with 13 bases matching TRBD2. The CDR3 covers 15 residues. Looked up from germline, CDR1 is SGHRS and CDR2 is YFSETQ. V shed 4 bases and J 7 bases; nucleotides not matched to a gene: 5. The CDR3 region has the DNA TGCGCCAGCAGCACGACTAGCGGGGGGACGAATGAGCAGTTCTTC. Residues: CASSTTSGGTNEQFF.

In this sample, this clone turned up a few times. CDR3 amino acids: CASSVLGGNTEAFF. CDR3 DNA sequence: TGCGCCAGCAGCGTTTTAGGGGGGAACACTGAAGCTTTCTTT. The chain carries TRBV5-1 and TRBJ1-1; weak D call: TRBD1 (6 bases). The CDR3 extends over 14 amino acids. Per the germline V gene, CDR1 is SGHRS and CDR2 is YFSETQ. V lost 4 bases, J lost 1 base, and 11 bases lay in between.

The chain combines TRBV19 with TRBJ1-1; no reliable D call. Trimming cost V 4 bases and J 4 bases, with 10 bases left between them. Germline V gene lookup returns CDR1 LNHDA and CDR2 SQIVND (reference sequence). The CDR3 contains 13 residues. The CDR3 protein is CASSRALVTEAFF. The CDR3 DNA reads as TGTGCCAGTAGTAGGGCGCTGGTCACTGAAGCTTTCTTT. The full variable domain, with the rest looked up from reference TRBV19 and TRBJ1-1, is DGGITQSPKYLFRKEGQNVTLSCEQNLNHDAMYWYRQDPGQGLRLIYYSQIVNDFQKGDIAEGYSVSREKKESFPLTVTSAQKNPTAFYLCASSRALVTEAFFGQGTRLTVV.

V gene TRBV7-6 combines with J gene TRBJ2-3; D is unresolved. The CDR3 extends over 13 amino acids. CDR1 is SGHVS and CDR2 is FNYEAQ in the germline V gene. Trimming took 2 bases from V and 5 from J, leaving 8 bases between them. The CDR3 region is CASSLRVLDTQYF. CDR3 DNA: TGTGCCAGCAGCTTAAGGGTGTTAGATACGCAGTATTTT.